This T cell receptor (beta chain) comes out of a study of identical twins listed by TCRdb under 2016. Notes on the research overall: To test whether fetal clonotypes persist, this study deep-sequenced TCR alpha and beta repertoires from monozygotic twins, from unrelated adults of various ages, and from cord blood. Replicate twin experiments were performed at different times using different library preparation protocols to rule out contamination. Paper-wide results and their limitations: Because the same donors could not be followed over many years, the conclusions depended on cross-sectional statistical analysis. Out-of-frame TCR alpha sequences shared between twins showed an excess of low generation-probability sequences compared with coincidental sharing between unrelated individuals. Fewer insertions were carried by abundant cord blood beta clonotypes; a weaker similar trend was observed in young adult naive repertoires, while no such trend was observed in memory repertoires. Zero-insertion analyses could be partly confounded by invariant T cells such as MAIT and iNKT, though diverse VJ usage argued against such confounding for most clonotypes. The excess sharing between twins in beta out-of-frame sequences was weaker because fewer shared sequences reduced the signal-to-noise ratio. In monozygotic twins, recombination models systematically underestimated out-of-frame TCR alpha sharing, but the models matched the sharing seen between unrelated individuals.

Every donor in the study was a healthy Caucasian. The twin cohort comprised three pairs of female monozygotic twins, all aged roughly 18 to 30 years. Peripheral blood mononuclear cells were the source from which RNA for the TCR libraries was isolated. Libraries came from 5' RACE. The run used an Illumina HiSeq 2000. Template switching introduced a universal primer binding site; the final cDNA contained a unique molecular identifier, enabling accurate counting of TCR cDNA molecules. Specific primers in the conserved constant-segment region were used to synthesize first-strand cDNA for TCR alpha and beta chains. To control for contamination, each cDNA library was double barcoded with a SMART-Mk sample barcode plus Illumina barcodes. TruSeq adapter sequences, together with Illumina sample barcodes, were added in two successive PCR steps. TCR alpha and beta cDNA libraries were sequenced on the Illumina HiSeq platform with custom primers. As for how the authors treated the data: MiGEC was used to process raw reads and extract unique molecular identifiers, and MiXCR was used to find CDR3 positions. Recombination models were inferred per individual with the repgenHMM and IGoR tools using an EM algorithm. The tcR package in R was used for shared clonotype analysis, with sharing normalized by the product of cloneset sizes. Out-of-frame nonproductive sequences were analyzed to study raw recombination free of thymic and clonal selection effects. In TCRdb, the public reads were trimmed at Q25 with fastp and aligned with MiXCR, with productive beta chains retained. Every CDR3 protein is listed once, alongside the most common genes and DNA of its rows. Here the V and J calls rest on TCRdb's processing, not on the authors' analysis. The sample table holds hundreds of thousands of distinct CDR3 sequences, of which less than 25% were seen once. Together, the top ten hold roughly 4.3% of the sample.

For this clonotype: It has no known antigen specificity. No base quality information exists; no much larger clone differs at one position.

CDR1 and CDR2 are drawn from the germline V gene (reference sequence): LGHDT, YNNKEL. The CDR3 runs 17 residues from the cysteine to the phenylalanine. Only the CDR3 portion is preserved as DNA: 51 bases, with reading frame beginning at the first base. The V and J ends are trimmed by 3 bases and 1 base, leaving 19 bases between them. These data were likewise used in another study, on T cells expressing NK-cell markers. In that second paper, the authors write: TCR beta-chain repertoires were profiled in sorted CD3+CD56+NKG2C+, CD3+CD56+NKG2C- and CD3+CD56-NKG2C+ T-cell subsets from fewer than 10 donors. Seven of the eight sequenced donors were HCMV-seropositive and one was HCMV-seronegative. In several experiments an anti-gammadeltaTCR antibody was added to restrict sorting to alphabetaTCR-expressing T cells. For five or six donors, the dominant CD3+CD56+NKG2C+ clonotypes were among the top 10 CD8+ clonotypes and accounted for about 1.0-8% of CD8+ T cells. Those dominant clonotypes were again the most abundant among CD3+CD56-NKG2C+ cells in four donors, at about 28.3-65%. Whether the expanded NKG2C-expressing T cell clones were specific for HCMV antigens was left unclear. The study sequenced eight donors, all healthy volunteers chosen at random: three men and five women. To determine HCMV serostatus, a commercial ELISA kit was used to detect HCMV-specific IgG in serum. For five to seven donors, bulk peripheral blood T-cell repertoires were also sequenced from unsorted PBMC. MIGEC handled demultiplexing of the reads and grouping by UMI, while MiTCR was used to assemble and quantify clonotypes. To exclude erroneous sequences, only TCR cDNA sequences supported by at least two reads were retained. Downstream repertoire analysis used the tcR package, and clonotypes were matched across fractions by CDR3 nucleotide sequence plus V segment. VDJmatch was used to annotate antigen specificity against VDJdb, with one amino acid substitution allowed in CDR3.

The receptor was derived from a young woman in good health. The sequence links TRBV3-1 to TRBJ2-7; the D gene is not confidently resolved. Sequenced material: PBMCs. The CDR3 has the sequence CASSHWRGSPRSYEQYF. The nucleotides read TGTGCCAGCAGCCATTGGAGAGGATCCCCACGGTCCTACGAGCAGTACTTC.